The 10 T cell receptor beta chains in this list originate from one sample, sequenced in a study of T cells after yellow fever vaccination (dated by TCRdb to between 2018 and 2021). The treatment or condition label corresponds to: live attenuated yellow fever vaccine strain. Receptors were amplified or captured by 5' RACE. Data came from an Illumina HiSeq 2500. TCRdb took the public reads, trimmed them with fastp at Q25, ran MiXCR for clone calling and kept in-frame beta chains. Each entry is one CDR3 protein sequence, shown with its most common DNA and genes. This sample lists around 600,000 distinct CDR3 sequences; over 9% were detected once. Just under 15% of the sample comes from the top ten. The specimen comprised PBMCs, sampled on the day of the yellow fever booster vaccination. All receptors derive from a man aged 30-40 years who received the YFV17D yellow fever vaccine.

Ten or more counts support this clonotype. The V and J genes are TRBV12-3 or TRBV12-4 and TRBJ2-7; TRBD1 agrees at 7 bases. V dropped 7 bases and J dropped 3; count of bases not matched to a gene: 6. This CDR3 is 13 amino acids long. This CDR3 reads CASNPGTDYEQYF. The CDR3 region has the DNA TGTGCCAGCAACCCCGGGACAGACTACGAGCAGTACTTC.

The rearrangement links TRBV7-2 to TRBJ1-2; D might be TRBD1 (6 bases). Germline-derived CDR1 and CDR2 are SGHTA and FQGNSA. CDR3 length: 14 residues. Trimming took off 3 bases at V and 3 bases at J, with 11 bases between the two ends. The CDR3 loop reads CASSFPGQYYGYTF. CDR3 sequence (DNA): TGTGCCAGCAGCTTCCCCGGACAGTACTATGGCTACACCTTC.

This clonotype was counted only a few times. The rearrangement uses TRBV20-1 and TRBJ2-5, with 9 bases aligning to TRBD1. CDR1 is DFQATT, CDR2 SNEGSKA, per germline (reference sequence). The CDR3 is made up of 14 amino acids. V gave up 4 bases and J gave up 4 bases; unmatched junction bases: 7. CDR3 in DNA: TGCAGTGCTAAGACAGGGGGGGGTAGAGAGACCCAGTACTTC. Translation: CSAKTGGGRETQYF.

The rearrangement links TRBV7-2 to TRBJ1-1; no clear D. The CDR3 loop spans 13 amino acids. The germline gives CDR1 SGHTA, CDR2 FQGNSA. Between the trimmed V and J ends, which lost 2 bases and 1 base, there was a span of 5 bases. CDR3 residues: CASSLNTNTEAFF. DNA for the CDR3: TGTGCCAGCAGCTTAAATACGAACACTGAAGCTTTCTTT.

The chain couples TRBV5-1 to TRBJ1-1; a weak D match, TRBD1 (5 bases). V was shortened by 5 bases and J by 0 bases, with 11 bases between the two germline ends. The CDR3 spans 14 residues. Germline V gene lookup returns CDR1 SGHRS and CDR2 YFSETQ. CDR3: CASRSDIMNTEAFF. CDR3 nucleotides: TGCGCCAGCAGGTCGGACATCATGAACACTGAAGCTTTCTTT.

The V and J genes are TRBV15 and TRBJ2-2; D might be TRBD1 or TRBD2, each matching 5 bases. Germline CDR1 and CDR2: LNHNV and YYDKDF (reference sequence). The CDR3 is 16 amino acids. The V and J ends lost 4 bases and 0 bases respectively, with 12 bases between them. CDR3 amino acids: CATSKGTDSNTGELFF. The CDR3 DNA reads as TGTGCCACCAGCAAGGGGACGGACTCGAACACCGGGGAGCTGTTTTTT.

Only a few counts were recorded for this clonotype. This sequence joins TRBV5-6 and TRBJ2-2; D is undetermined. V was shortened by 0 bases and J by 6 bases, with 18 bases between the two germline ends. Germline CDR1 SGHDT, CDR2 YYEEEE. This CDR3 has 17 residues. CDR3 nucleotides: TGTGCCAGCAGCTTGGGACCGAGCGTTTTTCTTTCCGGGGAGCTGTTTTTT. It yields the protein CASSLGPSVFLSGELFF.

This clonotype was observed a handful of times. The chain uses TRBV20-1 and TRBJ2-1, with TRBD1 identical over 9 bases. Germline loops: CDR1 DFQATT, CDR2 SNEGSKA (reference sequence). The CDR3 is 13 amino acids. V gave up 0 bases and J gave up 11 bases; unmatched junction bases: 5. CDR3 amino acids: CSARDGTGRQQFF. The CDR3 bases are TGCAGTGCTAGAGATGGGACAGGGAGACAGCAGTTCTTC.

This clonotype was detected only a few times. For the CDR3, the DNA is TGTGCCATCAGTGAGCCGGGAAGTGGAAACACCATATATTTT. It specifies CAISEPGSGNTIYF. The chain links TRBV10-3 to TRBJ1-3; D unclear. V dropped 2 bases and J dropped 3 bases, with 8 bases sitting between them. Germline loops: CDR1 ENHRY, CDR2 SYGVKD. The CDR3 contains 14 residues.

This rearrangement joins TRBV21-1 to TRBJ2-2; the tabulated D call, TRBD1, remains unverified against the DNA. TRBV21-1 is given as a pseudogene. The CDR3 consists of 21 residues. The CDR3 here is CAGGNRGATGPAAANTGELFF. CDR3 DNA: TGTGCCGGAGGAAACAGGGGGGCAACGGGGCCAGCGGCAGCGAACACCGGGGAGCTGTTTTTT.